This TCR beta chain came from a study of regulatory T cells in long-lasting Graves disease. Libraries of TCR beta came from iRepertoire HTBI primers plus Arm-PCR of CDR3 regions. TCRdb passed the multiplex PCR reads through MiXCR, listing each CDR3 protein once. Seen here are a few hundred thousand distinct CDR3 sequences, approximately 10% observed once, and the top ten hold approximately 20%. This clonotype came up many times. The sample's time point: newly diagnosed GD, antithyroid drugs for less than 3 months. Researchers made the TCR library from RNA that was extracted from PBMCs. This same sample was also part of a study on T cells in Graves' hyperthyroidism and ophthalmopathy. Turning to that study: Newly diagnosed hyperthyroidism, duration under 2 months, in patients aged 18 to 65. Among clonotypes expanded in thyroid above 0.001, most were also found in blood.

The sequencing used peripheral blood mononuclear cells (PBMCs), collected at new diagnosis, from a patient treated with antithyroid drugs. The clonotype originates from a woman under 30 with Graves disease.

CDR3 coding DNA: TGTGCCATCAGTGAGTCAGGTCCCGGTCGGGACAGGGGGGACGGCTACACCTTC. Translated, it gives CAISESGPGRDRGDGYTF. The rearrangement uses TRBV10-3 and TRBJ1-2, with 11 bases matching TRBD1. The CDR3 sequence is 18 residues long. The germline gives CDR1 ENHRY, CDR2 SYGVKD. After removal of 0 bases from V and 8 bases from J, the junction contained 14 bases not matched to a gene.